This TCR beta chain stems from a study of blood T cell repertoires in COVID-19. Study background: Acute and convalescent COVID-19 specimens originated in the United States, Italy and Spain. PBMCs, B-cell-depleted T cells, or T cells provided the cDNA or gDNA that made up the material.

Individuals aged about 18 to 100 years were recruited from roughly 23 US areas. Participants had their cohort set by participant-reported clinical history. This clone showed up just once. The table came from immunoSEQ multiplex PCR; TCRdb's copy has only in-frame clones and leaves some out. The table lists 350,000 to 500,000 clones, over 75% of them singletons, with approximately 1.5% in the top ten. The length of the CDR3 is 13 residues. CDR1 SGHAT and CDR2 FQNNGV come from the germline V gene. V shed 4 bases, J shed 1 base, and the junction held 0 bases outside the gene matches. Sequencing was performed on PBMCs or T cells enriched from blood (not recorded which). This clonotype originated in a woman under 30 who had been exposed to COVID-19. This sequence joins TRBV11-2 and TRBJ1-1, with 7 bases that match TRBD1. The CDR3 is CASSWDRNTEAFF. In DNA, the CDR3 is TGTGCCAGCAGCTGGGACAGGAACACTGAAGCTTTCTTT.